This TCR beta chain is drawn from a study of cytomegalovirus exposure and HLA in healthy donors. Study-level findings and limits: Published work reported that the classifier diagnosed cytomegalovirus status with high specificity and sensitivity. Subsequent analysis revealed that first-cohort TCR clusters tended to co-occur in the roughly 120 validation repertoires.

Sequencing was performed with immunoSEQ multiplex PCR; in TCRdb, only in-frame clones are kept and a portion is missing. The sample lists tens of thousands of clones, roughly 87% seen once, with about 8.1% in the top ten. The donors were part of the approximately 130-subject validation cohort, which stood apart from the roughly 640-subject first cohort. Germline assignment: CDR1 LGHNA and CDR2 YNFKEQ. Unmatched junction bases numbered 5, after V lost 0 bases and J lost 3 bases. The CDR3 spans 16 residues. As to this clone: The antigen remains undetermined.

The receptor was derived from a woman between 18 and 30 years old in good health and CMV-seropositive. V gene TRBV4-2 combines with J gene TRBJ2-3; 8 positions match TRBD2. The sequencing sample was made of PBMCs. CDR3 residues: CASSQDGLAGTDTQYF. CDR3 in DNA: TGTGCCAGCAGCCAAGATGGGCTAGCGGGTACAGATACGCAGTATTTT.